This T cell receptor beta chain was sequenced for a study of blood T cell repertoires in COVID-19. Study-level background: Donors in the United States, Italy and Spain gave samples during acute or convalescent COVID-19. Sample material is recorded as cDNA or gDNA derived from T cells, B-cell-depleted T cells, or PBMCs.

Germline V gene data show CDR1 as SGHVS and CDR2 as FNYEAQ. Between the trimmed V and J ends, which lost 7 bases and 2 bases, there was a span of 18 bases. The CDR3 is 15 residues long. Source study methods: Scientists estimated how many nucleated cells there were by amplifying reference gene primers. The table came from immunoSEQ multiplex PCR; TCRdb's copy has only in-frame clones and leaves some out. The V and J calls and the clone size are those of that table, but D and trimming were determined from the DNA. The data hold about 140,000 clones, with over 85% observed a single time. This TCR was sampled from a human donor in a cohort sampled during active COVID-19. Sequencing input: peripheral blood. The chain recombines TRBV7-6 with TRBJ2-7, with D perhaps matching TRBD2 (5 bases). The CDR3 bases are TGTGCCAGCAAAGAAGGGAAAACGGGGACCTACGAGCAGTACTTC. It yields the protein CASKEGKTGTYEQYF. Variable domain in full (rest from reference TRBV7-6 and TRBJ2-7): GAGVSQSPRYKVTKRGQDVALRCDPISGHVSLYWYRQALGQGPEFLTYFNYEAQQDKSGLPNDRFSAERPEGSISTLTIQRTEQRDSAMYRCASKEGKTGTYEQYFGPGTRLTVT.